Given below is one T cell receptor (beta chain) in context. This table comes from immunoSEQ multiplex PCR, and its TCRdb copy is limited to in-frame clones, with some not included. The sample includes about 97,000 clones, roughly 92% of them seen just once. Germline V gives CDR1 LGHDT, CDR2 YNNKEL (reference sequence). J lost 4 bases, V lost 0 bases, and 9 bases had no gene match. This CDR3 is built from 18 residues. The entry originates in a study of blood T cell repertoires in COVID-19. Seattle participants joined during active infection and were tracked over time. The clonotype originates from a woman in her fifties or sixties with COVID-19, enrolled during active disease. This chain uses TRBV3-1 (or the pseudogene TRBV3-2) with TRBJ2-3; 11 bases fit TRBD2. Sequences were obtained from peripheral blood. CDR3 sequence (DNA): TGTGCCAGCAGCCAAGATAGCCTAGCGGGGGGTACCGCAGATACGCAGTATTTT. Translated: CASSQDSLAGGTADTQYF.